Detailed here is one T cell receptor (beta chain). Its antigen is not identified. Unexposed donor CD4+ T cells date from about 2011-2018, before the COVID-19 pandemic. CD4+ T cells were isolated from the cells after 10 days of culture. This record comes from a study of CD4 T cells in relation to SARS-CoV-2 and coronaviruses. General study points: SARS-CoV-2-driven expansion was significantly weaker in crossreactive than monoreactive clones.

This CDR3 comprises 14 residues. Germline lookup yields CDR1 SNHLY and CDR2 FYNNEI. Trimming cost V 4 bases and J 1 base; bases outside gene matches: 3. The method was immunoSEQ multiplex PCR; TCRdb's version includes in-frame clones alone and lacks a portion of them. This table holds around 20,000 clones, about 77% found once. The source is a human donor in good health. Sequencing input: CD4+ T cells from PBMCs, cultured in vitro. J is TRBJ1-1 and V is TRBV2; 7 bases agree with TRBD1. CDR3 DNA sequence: TGTGCCAGCAGTGGTCAGGGGGGGAACACTGAAGCTTTCTTT. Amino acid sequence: CASSGQGGNTEAFF.